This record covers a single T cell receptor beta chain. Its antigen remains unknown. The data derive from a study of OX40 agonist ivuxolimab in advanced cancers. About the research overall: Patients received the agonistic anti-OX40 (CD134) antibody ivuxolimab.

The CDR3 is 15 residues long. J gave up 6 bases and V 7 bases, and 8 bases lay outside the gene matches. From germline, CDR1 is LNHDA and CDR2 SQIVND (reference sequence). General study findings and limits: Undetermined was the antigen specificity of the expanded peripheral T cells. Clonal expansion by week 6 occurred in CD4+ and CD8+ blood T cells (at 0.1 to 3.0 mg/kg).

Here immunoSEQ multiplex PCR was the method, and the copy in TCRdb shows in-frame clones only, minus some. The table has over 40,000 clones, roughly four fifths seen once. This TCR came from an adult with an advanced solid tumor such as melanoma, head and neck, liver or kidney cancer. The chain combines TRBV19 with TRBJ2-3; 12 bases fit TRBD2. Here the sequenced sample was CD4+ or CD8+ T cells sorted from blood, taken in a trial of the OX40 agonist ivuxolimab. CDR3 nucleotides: TGTGCCAGTACTGATCCGGGGACTAGCGGGGATACGCAGTATTTT. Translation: CASTDPGTSGDTQYF.